The rows below give T cell receptor beta chains drawn from one sample of a study of blood T cell repertoires in COVID-19. TCRdb keeps only in-frame clones here, not all; method: immunoSEQ multiplex PCR. The sample contains more than 60,000 clones, around 90% of which appear only once. What was sequenced was peripheral blood. These receptors were taken from a man between 50 and 59 years old with acute or convalescent COVID-19. CDR3s include the opening cysteine and the closing phenylalanine or tryptophan. D genes are given only for firm matches. Rows give clone size only sometimes, using once, few, many, or a class for an expanded clone.

CDR3aa: CASSPGGTYEQYF
CDR3nt: TGTGCCAGCAGCCCAGGGGGGACCTACGAGCAGTACTTC
abundance: -
d_gene: -
j_gene: TRBJ2-7
v_gene: TRBV7-8

CDR3aa: CAWSKETNTEAFF
CDR3nt: TGTGCCTGGAGTAAGGAGACTAACACTGAAGCTTTCTTT
abundance: -
d_gene: -
j_gene: TRBJ1-1
v_gene: TRBV30

CDR3aa: CASRWDTSLSYEQYF
CDR3nt: TGTGCCAGCAGATGGGACACGTCCCTCTCCTACGAGCAGTACTTC
abundance: -
d_gene: -
j_gene: TRBJ2-7
v_gene: TRBV6-5

CDR3aa: CASEQREGSYNEQFF
CDR3nt: TGTGCTAGTGAGCAGCGGGAGGGGTCCTACAATGAGCAGTTCTTC
abundance: -
d_gene: TRBD2
j_gene: TRBJ2-1
v_gene: TRBV12-5

CDR3aa: CASSLRSSYEQYF
CDR3nt: TGTGCCAGCAGCCTTCGCAGCTCCTACGAGCAGTACTTC
abundance: -
d_gene: -
j_gene: TRBJ2-7
v_gene: TRBV12-3/TRBV12-4

CDR3aa: CSVDRGGGELFF
CDR3nt: TGCAGCGTTGACAGGGGTGGCGGGGAGCTGTTTTTT
abundance: -
d_gene: -
j_gene: TRBJ2-2
v_gene: TRBV29-1

CDR3aa: CASSFRGQGARETQYF
CDR3nt: TGTGCCAGTAGTTTCCGGGGACAGGGGGCGCGAGAGACCCAGTACTTC
abundance: -
d_gene: TRBD1
j_gene: TRBJ2-5
v_gene: TRBV19

CDR3aa: CASSHGGNTDTQYF
CDR3nt: TGTGCCAGCAGCCACGGCGGGAACACAGATACGCAGTATTTT
abundance: -
d_gene: -
j_gene: TRBJ2-3
v_gene: TRBV3-1/TRBV3-2

CDR3aa: CASSPQNNYGYTF
CDR3nt: TGTGCCAGCAGTCCTCAGAATAACTATGGCTACACCTTC
abundance: -
d_gene: -
j_gene: TRBJ1-2
v_gene: TRBV6-6

CDR3aa: CASSLKRGYYEQYF
CDR3nt: TGCGCCAGCAGCTTAAAGCGGGGCTACTACGAGCAGTACTTC
abundance: -
d_gene: TRBD2
j_gene: TRBJ2-7
v_gene: TRBV5-1

CDR3aa: CASSLAAGVYEQYF
CDR3nt: TGTGCCAGCAGCTTAGCGGCGGGTGTCTACGAGCAGTACTTC
abundance: -
d_gene: -
j_gene: TRBJ2-7
v_gene: TRBV11-3

CDR3aa: CASSIIHRNSGNTIYF
CDR3nt: TGTGCCAGTAGTATAATTCACAGGAACTCTGGAAACACCATATATTTT
abundance: -
d_gene: -
j_gene: TRBJ1-3
v_gene: TRBV19

CDR3aa: CASSAITGFPQQFF
CDR3nt: TGTGCCAGCAGTGCAATCACAGGGTTCCCCCAGCAGTTCTTC
abundance: once
d_gene: -
j_gene: TRBJ2-1
v_gene: TRBV27

CDR3aa: CASSSSDRNTEAFF
CDR3nt: TGTGCCAGCAGCTCCTCGGACAGGAACACTGAAGCTTTCTTT
abundance: -
d_gene: -
j_gene: TRBJ1-1
v_gene: TRBV11-2

CDR3aa: CASSEVLGTGGVGETQYF
CDR3nt: TGTGCCAGCAGTGAAGTATTGGGGACAGGGGGCGTTGGGGAGACCCAGTACTTC
abundance: -
d_gene: TRBD1
j_gene: TRBJ2-5
v_gene: TRBV2

CDR3aa: CASSFGLQGRGNQPQHF
CDR3nt: TGTGCCAGCAGTTTCGGTTTACAGGGGAGAGGGAATCAGCCCCAGCATTTT
abundance: -
d_gene: TRBD1
j_gene: TRBJ1-5
v_gene: TRBV28

CDR3aa: CASRQGAGNTIYF
CDR3nt: TGTGCCAGCAGACAGGGGGCGGGAAACACCATATATTTT
abundance: -
d_gene: TRBD1
j_gene: TRBJ1-3
v_gene: TRBV7-2

CDR3aa: CASSRSRVGGNTIYF
CDR3nt: TGTGCCAGCAGCAGATCCAGGGTGGGTGGAAACACCATATATTTT
abundance: few
d_gene: -
j_gene: TRBJ1-3
v_gene: TRBV6-5

CDR3aa: CASSRISGATIQETQYF
CDR3nt: TGTGCCAGTAGTAGAATTTCTGGGGCTACCATCCAAGAGACCCAGTACTTC
abundance: -
d_gene: -
j_gene: TRBJ2-5
v_gene: TRBV19

CDR3aa: CATSPQLPGLEQPQHF
CDR3nt: TGTGCCACCAGTCCTCAGCTGCCAGGGCTAGAACAGCCCCAGCATTTT
abundance: -
d_gene: -
j_gene: TRBJ1-5
v_gene: TRBV15

CDR3aa: CASGAFGASGNTIYF
CDR3nt: TGTGCCAGCGGGGCGTTTGGAGCCTCTGGAAACACCATATATTTT
abundance: -
d_gene: -
j_gene: TRBJ1-3
v_gene: TRBV6-5

CDR3aa: CASSFLAGSYNEQFF
CDR3nt: TGCGCCAGCAGCTTTTTAGCGGGATCCTACAATGAGCAGTTCTTC
abundance: -
d_gene: TRBD2
j_gene: TRBJ2-1
v_gene: TRBV5-1

CDR3aa: CASSGRQGVGSPLHF
CDR3nt: TGTGCCAGCAGTGGCCGACAGGGGGTAGGTTCACCCCTCCACTTT
abundance: -
d_gene: TRBD1
j_gene: TRBJ1-6
v_gene: TRBV2

CDR3aa: CASSLEGQGRNQPQHF
CDR3nt: TGTGCCAGCAGCTTAGAGGGACAGGGGAGAAATCAGCCCCAGCATTTT
abundance: -
d_gene: TRBD1
j_gene: TRBJ1-5
v_gene: TRBV7-9

CDR3aa: CASTLGTLGNEQFF
CDR3nt: TGCGCCAGCACCTTAGGTACCCTCGGGAATGAGCAGTTCTTC
abundance: once
d_gene: -
j_gene: TRBJ2-1
v_gene: TRBV10-2

CDR3aa: CASLGGGGSNQPQHF
CDR3nt: TGTGCCAGCCTGGGGGGGGGAGGAAGCAATCAGCCCCAGCATTTT
abundance: -
d_gene: -
j_gene: TRBJ1-5
v_gene: TRBV2

CDR3aa: CASKREYTGELFF
CDR3nt: TGTGCCAGCAAGCGGGAGTACACCGGGGAGCTGTTTTTT
abundance: -
d_gene: TRBD2
j_gene: TRBJ2-2
v_gene: TRBV27

CDR3aa: CASIPLSTEAFF
CDR3nt: TGTGCCAGCATTCCCTTATCCACTGAAGCTTTCTTT
abundance: -
d_gene: -
j_gene: TRBJ1-1
v_gene: TRBV2

CDR3aa: CASSLGSGSGGSYNEQFF
CDR3nt: TGTGCCAGCAGCTTAGGAAGTGGTAGCGGGGGCTCCTACAATGAGCAGTTCTTC
abundance: once
d_gene: TRBD2
j_gene: TRBJ2-1
v_gene: TRBV11-3

CDR3aa: CASSQRTGGGEKLFF
CDR3nt: TGTGCCAGCAGCCAAAGGACAGGGGGCGGTGAAAAACTGTTTTTT
abundance: once
d_gene: TRBD1
j_gene: TRBJ1-4
v_gene: TRBV14

CDR3aa: CASSPGTGYTEAFF
CDR3nt: TGTGCCAGCAGCCCCGGGACAGGGTACACTGAAGCTTTCTTT
abundance: -
d_gene: TRBD1
j_gene: TRBJ1-1
v_gene: TRBV27

CDR3aa: CAISEPRGMETQYF
CDR3nt: TGTGCCATCAGTGAGCCCAGGGGTATGGAGACCCAGTACTTC
abundance: few
d_gene: -
j_gene: TRBJ2-5
v_gene: TRBV10-3

CDR3aa: CASRTMGQHSGNTIYF
CDR3nt: TGTGCCAGCAGAACGATGGGACAGCACTCTGGAAACACCATATATTTT
abundance: -
d_gene: TRBD1
j_gene: TRBJ1-3
v_gene: TRBV7-9

CDR3aa: CASSLVTDPYEQYF
CDR3nt: TGTGCCAGCAGCTTGGTTACAGACCCCTACGAGCAGTACTTC
abundance: -
d_gene: -
j_gene: TRBJ2-7
v_gene: TRBV11-2

CDR3aa: CASSRTVAGGPHEQYF
CDR3nt: TGCGCCAGCAGCCGGACCGTAGCGGGAGGGCCCCACGAGCAGTACTTC
abundance: few
d_gene: TRBD2
j_gene: TRBJ2-7
v_gene: TRBV4-1

CDR3aa: CASSLSSGPTGELFF
CDR3nt: TGTGCCAGCAGCCTCTCTAGCGGACCGACCGGGGAGCTGTTTTTT
abundance: -
d_gene: TRBD2
j_gene: TRBJ2-2
v_gene: TRBV6-5

CDR3aa: CASSYGRGLSYEQYF
CDR3nt: TGTGCCAGCAGTTATGGTAGGGGCCTCTCCTACGAGCAGTACTTC
abundance: -
d_gene: -
j_gene: TRBJ2-7
v_gene: TRBV6-5

CDR3aa: CASSRSSDTQYF
CDR3nt: TGTGCCAGCAGCAGGAGTTCAGATACGCAGTATTTT
abundance: once
d_gene: -
j_gene: TRBJ2-3
v_gene: TRBV9

CDR3aa: CASSPRAYNEQFF
CDR3nt: TGTGCCAGCAGCCCAAGAGCCTACAATGAGCAGTTCTTC
abundance: -
d_gene: -
j_gene: TRBJ2-1
v_gene: TRBV3-1/TRBV3-2